The entry below gives a single TCR beta chain sequence along with its context. This sample was taken from a study of blood T cell repertoires in COVID-19. Study overall: Samples representing acute and convalescent COVID-19 were sourced from the United States, Italy and Spain.

V was pared by 4 bases and J by 6 bases, with 13 bases between. Germline loops: CDR1 GTSNPN, CDR2 SVGIG (reference sequence). The CDR3 covers 14 residues. As handled by the study authors: Using reference gene primer amplification, nucleated cell counts were estimated. Clones were read by immunoSEQ multiplex PCR, and TCRdb kept only the in-frame ones, dropping some. The V and J calls and the clone size are those of that table, but D and trimming were determined from the DNA. Of approximately 290,000 clones listed, around 88% are singletons. Sequencing was performed on peripheral blood. The TCR originated in a young man with acute or convalescent COVID-19. V gene TRBV30 combines with J gene TRBJ1-6; the D gene is possibly TRBD1 (6 bases). CDR3 nucleotide sequence: TGTGCCTGGACAGGGGCTGTTAGTAATTCACCCCTCCACTTT. Translated: CAWTGAVSNSPLHF. The variable domain in full, completed from reference TRBV30 and TRBJ1-6, reads SQTIHQWPATLVQPVGSPLSLECTVEGTSNPNLYWYRQAAGRGLQLLFYSVGIGQISSEVPQNLSASRPQDRQFILSSKKLLLSDSGFYLCAWTGAVSNSPLHFGNGTRLTVT.